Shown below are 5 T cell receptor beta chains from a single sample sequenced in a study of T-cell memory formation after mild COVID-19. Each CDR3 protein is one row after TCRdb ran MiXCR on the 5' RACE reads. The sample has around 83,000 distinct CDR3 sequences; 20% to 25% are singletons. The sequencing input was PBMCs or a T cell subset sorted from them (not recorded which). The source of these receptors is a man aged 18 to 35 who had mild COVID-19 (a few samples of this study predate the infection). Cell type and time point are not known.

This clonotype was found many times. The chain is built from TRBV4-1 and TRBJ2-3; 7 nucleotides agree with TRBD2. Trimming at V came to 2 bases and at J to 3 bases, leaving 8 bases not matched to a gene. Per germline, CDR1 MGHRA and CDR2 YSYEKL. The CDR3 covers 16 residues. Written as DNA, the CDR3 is TGCGCCAGCAGCCAAACCCCCTTGGGGGGGACAGATACGCAGTATTTT. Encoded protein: CASSQTPLGGTDTQYF.

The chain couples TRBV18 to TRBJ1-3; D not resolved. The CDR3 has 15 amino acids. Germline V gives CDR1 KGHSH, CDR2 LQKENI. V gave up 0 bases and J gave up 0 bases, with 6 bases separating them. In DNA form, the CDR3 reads TGTGCCAGCTCACCACCCGTTAGCTCTGGAAACACCATATATTTT. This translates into CASSPPVSSGNTIYF. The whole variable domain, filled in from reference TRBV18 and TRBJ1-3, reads NAGVMQNPRHLVRRRGQEARLRCSPMKGHSHVYWYRQLPEEGLKFMVYLQKENIIDESGMPKERFSAEFPKEGPSILRIQQVVRGDSAAYFCASSPPVSSGNTIYFGEGSWLTVV.

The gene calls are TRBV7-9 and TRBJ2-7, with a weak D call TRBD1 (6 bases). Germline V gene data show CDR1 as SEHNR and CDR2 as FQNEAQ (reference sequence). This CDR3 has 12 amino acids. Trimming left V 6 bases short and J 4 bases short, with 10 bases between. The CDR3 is CASSSTGYEQYV. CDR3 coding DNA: TGTGCCAGCAGTTCCACAGGGTACGAGCAGTACGTC.

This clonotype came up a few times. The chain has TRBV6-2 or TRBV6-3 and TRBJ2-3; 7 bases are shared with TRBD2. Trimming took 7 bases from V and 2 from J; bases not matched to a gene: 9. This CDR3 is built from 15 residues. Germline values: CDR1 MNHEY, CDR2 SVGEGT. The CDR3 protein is CASNSAGRYTDTQYF. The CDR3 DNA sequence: TGTGCCAGCAATTCAGCGGGGAGATACACAGATACGCAGTATTTT.

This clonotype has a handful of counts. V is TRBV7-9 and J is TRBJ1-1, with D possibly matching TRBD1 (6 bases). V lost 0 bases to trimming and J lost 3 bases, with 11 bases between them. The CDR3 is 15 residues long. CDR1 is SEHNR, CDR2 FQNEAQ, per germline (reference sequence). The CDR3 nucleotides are TGTGCCAGCAGCTTAGCGCGCAGGGGAGACACTGAAGCTTTCTTT. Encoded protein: CASSLARRGDTEAFF.